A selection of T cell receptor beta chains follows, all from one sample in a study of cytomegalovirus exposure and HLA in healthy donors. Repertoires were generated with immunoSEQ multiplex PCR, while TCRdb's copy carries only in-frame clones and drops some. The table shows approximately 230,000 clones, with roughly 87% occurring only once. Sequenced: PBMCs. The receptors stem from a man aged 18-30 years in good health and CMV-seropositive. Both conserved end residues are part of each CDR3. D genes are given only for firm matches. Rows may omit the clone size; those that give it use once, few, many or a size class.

CDR3: CASSKVPCSNQPQHF
DNA: TGTGCCAGCAGCAAAGTCCCCTGTAGCAATCAGCCCCAGCATTTT
V: TRBV21-1
D: .
size: .
J: TRBJ1-5

CDR3: CSVLIAGRDTQYF
DNA: TGCAGCGTCCTGATTGCGGGCCGAGATACGCAGTATTTT
V: TRBV29-1
D: .
size: .
J: TRBJ2-3

CDR3: CASSTGTLLNEQFF
DNA: TGCGCCAGCAGCACGGGGACACTCTTAAATGAGCAGTTCTTC
V: TRBV5-1
D: .
size: .
J: TRBJ2-1

CDR3: CASSTPDGYGYTF
DNA: TGTGCCAGTAGTACCCCGGACGGTTATGGCTACACCTTC
V: TRBV19
D: .
size: .
J: TRBJ1-2

CDR3: CASSFPGQPSNQPQHF
DNA: TGTGCCAGCAGTTTCCCGGGACAGCCTAGCAATCAGCCCCAGCATTTT
V: TRBV6-6
D: TRBD1
size: few
J: TRBJ1-5

CDR3: CASSLLPVSGHGYTF
DNA: TGTGCCAGCAGTTTATTACCCGTTTCAGGGCATGGCTACACCTTC
V: TRBV28
D: .
size: .
J: TRBJ1-2

CDR3: CASSQSHSPTDEQFF
DNA: TGCGCCAGCAGTCAATCGCACAGCCCTACGGATGAGCAGTTCTTC
V: TRBV23-1
D: .
size: .
J: TRBJ2-1

CDR3: CASGNLGQPQHF
DNA: TGCGCCAGCGGAAACCTTGGTCAGCCCCAGCATTTT
V: TRBV10-2
D: .
size: .
J: TRBJ1-5

CDR3: CASSDRGIKNEQFF
DNA: TGTGCCAGCAGTGACAGGGGGATCAAGAATGAGCAGTTCTTC
V: TRBV27
D: TRBD1
size: .
J: TRBJ2-1

CDR3: CSVEAQGADEQYF
DNA: TGCAGCGTTGAAGCCCAGGGGGCCGACGAGCAGTACTTC
V: TRBV29-1
D: TRBD1
size: .
J: TRBJ2-7

CDR3: CATSSRVLGLAAGELFF
DNA: TGTGCCACCAGCAGCCGCGTGTTGGGACTAGCGGCCGGGGAGCTGTTTTTT
V: TRBV15
D: TRBD2
size: .
J: TRBJ2-2

CDR3: CACRDNTEAFF
DNA: TGCGCGTGCCGGGACAACACTGAAGCTTTCTTT
V: TRBV6-5
D: .
size: .
J: TRBJ1-1

CDR3: CASSYDSSYEQYF
DNA: TGTGCCAGCAGTTACGACAGCTCCTACGAGCAGTACTTC
V: TRBV6-5
D: .
size: .
J: TRBJ2-7

CDR3: CASSYALGTDTQYF
DNA: TGTGCCAGCAGTTACGCCCTAGGTACAGATACGCAGTATTTT
V: TRBV6-5
D: .
size: .
J: TRBJ2-3

CDR3: CASSSGSGSYEQYF
DNA: TGTGCCAGCAGCAGCGGGAGTGGGTCCTACGAGCAGTACTTC
V: TRBV7-9
D: TRBD2
size: .
J: TRBJ2-7

CDR3: CATLDRRFYEQYF
DNA: TGTGCCACCTTAGACAGAAGGTTCTACGAGCAGTACTTC
V: TRBV28
D: .
size: .
J: TRBJ2-7

CDR3: CASSHLMDRGNTEAFF
DNA: TGTGCCAGCAGCCACTTAATGGACAGGGGGAACACTGAAGCTTTCTTT
V: TRBV4-2
D: TRBD1
size: .
J: TRBJ1-1

CDR3: CASSPGQGGTYEQYF
DNA: TGCGCCAGCAGCCCCGGACAGGGAGGGACCTACGAGCAGTACTTC
V: TRBV4-1
D: .
size: .
J: TRBJ2-7

CDR3: CASSLPGTEAFF
DNA: TGTGCCAGCAGCTTGCCGGGCACTGAAGCTTTCTTT
V: TRBV5-4
D: .
size: few
J: TRBJ1-1

CDR3: CASTLREGGYTF
DNA: TGTGCCAGCACTCTCAGGGAGGGAGGCTACACCTTC
V: TRBV2
D: .
size: .
J: TRBJ1-2

CDR3: CASSVGERGTYEQYF
DNA: TGTGCCAGCAGCGTAGGCGAGCGGGGAACCTACGAGCAGTACTTC
V: TRBV9
D: TRBD2
size: few
J: TRBJ2-7

CDR3: CASKEGANYGYTF
DNA: TGTGCCAGCAAGGAGGGAGCTAACTATGGCTACACCTTC
V: TRBV6-1
D: .
size: .
J: TRBJ1-2

CDR3: CASSIEGTGELFF
DNA: TGTGCCAGTAGTATCGAAGGAACCGGGGAGCTGTTTTTT
V: TRBV19
D: .
size: few
J: TRBJ2-2

CDR3: CASSLGQIQEKLFF
DNA: TGTGCCAGCAGCTTGGGGCAGATTCAGGAAAAACTGTTTTTT
V: TRBV5-5
D: .
size: .
J: TRBJ1-4

CDR3: CAWRRRAGAFQETQYF
DNA: TGTGCCTGGAGGAGAAGAGCGGGGGCTTTCCAAGAGACCCAGTACTTC
V: TRBV30
D: TRBD2
size: .
J: TRBJ2-5

CDR3: CASSQGRSTLYYEQYF
DNA: TGCGCCAGCAGCCAAGGAAGGTCTACACTTTACTACGAGCAGTACTTC
V: TRBV4-1
D: .
size: .
J: TRBJ2-7

CDR3: CASSLVGVRGTEAFF
DNA: TGTGCCAGCAGCTTGGTGGGTGTCAGAGGCACTGAAGCTTTCTTT
V: TRBV5-4
D: .
size: .
J: TRBJ1-1

CDR3: CASSPSSGGNEQFF
DNA: TGCGCCAGCAGCCCGTCGAGCGGGGGAAATGAGCAGTTCTTC
V: TRBV5-1
D: TRBD2
size: .
J: TRBJ2-1

CDR3: CASSVSGRAKSVQYF
DNA: TGTGCCAGCAGCGTAAGCGGGAGGGCCAAATCGGTTCAGTACTTC
V: TRBV9
D: TRBD2
size: .
J: TRBJ2-4

CDR3: CASSQIHTDTQYF
DNA: TGTGCCAGCAGTCAGATCCACACAGATACGCAGTATTTT
V: TRBV6-1
D: .
size: .
J: TRBJ2-3

CDR3: CATPRDRYNEQFF
DNA: TGTGCCACACCTCGGGACCGATACAATGAGCAGTTCTTC
V: TRBV2
D: .
size: .
J: TRBJ2-1

CDR3: CASGWGTQNQPQHF
DNA: TGTGCTAGTGGTTGGGGGACTCAGAATCAGCCCCAGCATTTT
V: TRBV12-5
D: .
size: .
J: TRBJ1-5

CDR3: CASSRDRVRGWEQFF
DNA: TGTGCCAGCAGCAGGGACAGGGTCAGGGGATGGGAGCAGTTCTTC
V: TRBV7-8
D: TRBD1
size: .
J: TRBJ2-1

CDR3: CASTPGTSFTYEQYF
DNA: TGTGCCAGTACCCCTGGGACTTCTTTTACCTACGAGCAGTACTTC
V: TRBV19
D: .
size: .
J: TRBJ2-7

CDR3: CASSFGGDEAFF
DNA: TGCGCCAGCAGCTTCGGCGGGGATGAAGCTTTCTTT
V: TRBV5-1
D: .
size: .
J: TRBJ1-1

CDR3: CASSFTSGDQETQYF
DNA: TGTGCCAGCAGCTTCACTAGCGGGGACCAAGAGACCCAGTACTTC
V: TRBV5-6
D: TRBD2
size: .
J: TRBJ2-5

CDR3: CASSETSGLTDTQYF
DNA: TGTGCCAGCAGTGAAACGTCAGGGCTCACAGATACGCAGTATTTT
V: TRBV25-1
D: .
size: once
J: TRBJ2-3

CDR3: CASSTSYEQFF
DNA: TGTGCCAGCAGCACTAGCTATGAGCAGTTCTTC
V: TRBV28
D: .
size: .
J: TRBJ2-1

CDR3: CASSGTGPYGYTF
DNA: TGTGCCAGCAGTGGAACAGGGCCCTATGGCTACACCTTC
V: TRBV2
D: .
size: .
J: TRBJ1-2

CDR3: CASSQEGGADTDTQYF
DNA: TGCGCCAGCAGCCAAGAGGGGGGTGCAGACACAGATACGCAGTATTTT
V: TRBV4-1
D: .
size: .
J: TRBJ2-3

CDR3: CASSFQETQYF
DNA: TGTGCCAGCAGCTTCCAAGAGACCCAGTACTTC
V: TRBV11-2
D: .
size: .
J: TRBJ2-5

CDR3: CASSAFDGGYNEQFF
DNA: TGTGCCAGCAGTGCCTTTGACGGCGGGTACAATGAGCAGTTCTTC
V: TRBV9
D: .
size: .
J: TRBJ2-1

CDR3: CASSLLGQYNEQFF
DNA: TGTGCCAGCAGTTTATTGGGACAGTACAATGAGCAGTTCTTC
V: TRBV28
D: TRBD1
size: once
J: TRBJ2-1

CDR3: CASSLGAGYEQYF
DNA: TGTGCCAGCAGTTTAGGGGCCGGCTACGAGCAGTACTTC
V: TRBV27
D: .
size: .
J: TRBJ2-7

CDR3: CSVATGLGTEAFF
DNA: TGCAGCGTTGCCACGGGGTTAGGCACTGAAGCTTTCTTT
V: TRBV29-1
D: .
size: .
J: TRBJ1-1

CDR3: CASSLSRAGAYEQYF
DNA: TGTGCCAGCAGTTTATCGCGGGCGGGGGCCTACGAGCAGTACTTC
V: TRBV28
D: TRBD2
size: .
J: TRBJ2-7

CDR3: CASSYSSWGTEAFF
DNA: TGTGCCAGCAGTTACTCGTCCTGGGGCACTGAAGCTTTCTTT
V: TRBV6-5
D: .
size: .
J: TRBJ1-1

CDR3: CASSQTGEGQPQHF
DNA: TGTGCCAGCAGCCAGACGGGAGAGGGTCAGCCCCAGCATTTT
V: TRBV7-8
D: .
size: .
J: TRBJ1-5

CDR3: CASSPVSGTSQFF
DNA: TGTGCCAGCAGTCCCGTTTCCGGGACGTCACAGTTCTTC
V: TRBV27
D: .
size: .
J: TRBJ2-1

CDR3: CASSLSPGSAGDEQYF
DNA: TGTGCCAGCAGTTTATCTCCCGGGAGCGCAGGCGACGAGCAGTACTTC
V: TRBV27
D: .
size: .
J: TRBJ2-7

CDR3: CASSEGATNTGELFF
DNA: TGTGCCAGCAGTGAGGGGGCAACGAACACCGGGGAGCTGTTTTTT
V: TRBV6-1
D: .
size: .
J: TRBJ2-2

CDR3: CASSESREGSQPQHF
DNA: TGTGCCAGCTCAGAGAGTAGGGAGGGCTCTCAGCCCCAGCATTTT
V: TRBV18
D: .
size: few
J: TRBJ1-5

CDR3: CASSLSPLAGETQYF
DNA: TGTGCCAGCAGTTTATCGCCACTAGCGGGAGAGACCCAGTACTTC
V: TRBV27
D: TRBD2
size: .
J: TRBJ2-5

CDR3: CASSSVGGEQWNEQFF
DNA: TGTGCCAGCAGCTCGGTCGGCGGGGAGCAGTGGAATGAGCAGTTCTTC
V: TRBV5-6
D: .
size: once
J: TRBJ2-1

CDR3: CASSHPPTSFYNEQFF
DNA: TGCGCCAGCAGCCACCCCCCGACTAGTTTCTACAATGAGCAGTTCTTC
V: TRBV4-1
D: .
size: .
J: TRBJ2-1

CDR3: CAIKGTSGSYEQYF
DNA: TGTGCCATCAAGGGGACTAGCGGATCCTACGAGCAGTACTTC
V: TRBV7-9
D: TRBD2
size: once
J: TRBJ2-7

CDR3: CASSDRYSNQPQHF
DNA: TGTGCCAGCAGTGACCGTTATAGCAATCAGCCCCAGCATTTT
V: TRBV2
D: .
size: .
J: TRBJ1-5

CDR3: CASSVEGGNYNEQFF
DNA: TGTGCCAGCAGTGTGGAGGGAGGGAACTACAATGAGCAGTTCTTC
V: TRBV6-1
D: TRBD2
size: few
J: TRBJ2-1

CDR3: CATSSENTGANVLTF
DNA: TGTGCCACCAGCAGCGAGAACACCGGGGCCAACGTCCTGACTTTC
V: TRBV15
D: .
size: .
J: TRBJ2-6

CDR3: CASSFDGRDNEQFF
DNA: TGTGCCAGCAGTTTTGACGGGAGGGACAATGAGCAGTTCTTC
V: TRBV27
D: TRBD2
size: .
J: TRBJ2-1